This is a list of T cell receptor beta chains from one sample in a study of blood T cell repertoires in COVID-19. The assay was immunoSEQ multiplex PCR, and TCRdb's table has in-frame clones only and misses some. This sample yields some 89,000 clones, of which about 86% are seen a single time; 15% belongs to the top ten. Sequenced material: peripheral blood. The source is a human donor in a cohort sampled during active COVID-19. Both conserved end residues are part of each CDR3. A D gene is named only where the DNA matches it firmly. Size tells how often a clone was seen (once, few, many) or the class of an expanded clone, and some rows leave it out.

j_call clone_size cdr3_length v_call d_call cdr3_aa cdr3_nt
TRBJ2-3 . 16 TRBV6-5 . CASSYLKSGSTDTQYF TGTGCCAGCAGTTACCTTAAGAGCGGAAGCACAGATACGCAGTATTTT
TRBJ2-1 . 19 TRBV19 TRBD2 CASTPRPGLAGGPYNEQFF TGTGCCAGTACCCCCCGACCGGGACTAGCGGGAGGGCCGTACAATGAGCAGTTCTTC
TRBJ2-3 . 19 TRBV7-2 TRBD2 CASSFQSLTSGSFTDTQYF TGTGCCAGCAGCTTCCAGTCTCTGACTAGCGGGAGTTTTACAGATACGCAGTATTTT
TRBJ2-7 . 14 TRBV6-2/TRBV6-3 . CASSYNPGSYEQYF TGTGCCAGCAGTTACAATCCAGGATCCTACGAGCAGTACTTC
TRBJ2-7 . 13 TRBV5-6 . CASSAGTSYEQYF TGTGCCAGCAGCGCCGGGACAAGCTACGAGCAGTACTTC
TRBJ1-2 once 12 TRBV2 . CATFRGSGGYTF TGTGCCACCTTTCGGGGGTCCGGTGGCTACACCTTC
TRBJ1-2 few 14 TRBV5-4 TRBD1 CASSSPQGISGYTF TGTGCCAGCAGCTCCCCACAGGGGATCTCTGGCTACACCTTC
TRBJ1-5 . 17 TRBV11-2 TRBD1 CASSLGYVDRGTQPQHF TGTGCCAGCAGCTTAGGGTATGTGGACAGGGGGACGCAGCCCCAGCATTTT
TRBJ1-2 few 13 TRBV25-1 TRBD1 CASIGTGNYGYTF TGTGCCAGCATCGGGACAGGCAATTATGGCTACACCTTC
TRBJ1-6 . 15 TRBV7-2 . CASSFESSYNSPLHF TGTGCCAGCAGCTTCGAGAGCTCCTATAATTCACCCCTCCACTTT
TRBJ2-3 few 15 TRBV15 . CATNMRGQSTDTQYF TGTGCCACCAACATGCGGGGGCAAAGCACAGATACGCAGTATTTT
TRBJ2-3 . 14 TRBV28 TRBD2 CASSPGGARDTQYF TGTGCCAGCAGCCCGGGGGGGGCACGGGATACGCAGTATTTT
TRBJ1-2 . 13 TRBV18 . CASSSTVNYGYTF TGTGCCAGCTCATCGACAGTTAACTATGGCTACACCTTC
TRBJ1-1 . 16 TRBV4-3 TRBD1 CASSPIPGTANTEAFF TGCGCCAGCAGCCCTATTCCCGGGACAGCGAACACTGAAGCTTTCTTT
TRBJ1-1 . 13 TRBV28 . CASSFTGGTEAFF TGTGCCAGCAGTTTTACGGGGGGTACTGAAGCTTTCTTT
TRBJ2-1 . 14 TRBV4-3 TRBD1 CASSLGQGVREQFF TGCGCCAGCAGCCTTGGACAGGGGGTCCGTGAGCAGTTCTTC
TRBJ2-7 . 11 TRBV12-3/TRBV12-4 TRBD1 CASSDRGKQYF TGTGCCAGCAGTGACAGGGGCAAGCAGTACTTC
TRBJ2-5 . 15 TRBV2 TRBD1 CASSGTGGSQETQYF TGTGCCAGCAGTGGGACAGGGGGTAGTCAAGAGACCCAGTACTTC
TRBJ1-1 . 14 TRBV29-1 . CSASEWGVGTEAFF TGCAGCGCCTCTGAGTGGGGGGTCGGTACTGAAGCTTTCTTT
TRBJ2-1 . 15 TRBV15 . CATSASGPIYNEQFF TGTGCCACCAGCGCCAGCGGGCCGATCTACAATGAGCAGTTCTTC
TRBJ2-1 . 15 TRBV6-5 TRBD1 CASSYTRTGGNEQFF TGTGCCAGCAGTTACACTAGGACAGGGGGGAATGAGCAGTTCTTC
TRBJ2-6 . 17 TRBV7-9 . CASSLIQGQGGANVLTF TGTGCCAGCAGCTTAATCCAGGGGCAGGGGGGGGCCAACGTCCTGACTTTC
TRBJ2-5 . 15 TRBV7-9 TRBD2 CASSFLAGVQETQYF TGTGCCAGCAGCTTCCTAGCGGGGGTACAAGAGACCCAGTACTTC